The 32 T cell receptor beta chains listed next were all sequenced from one sample in a study of shared clonotypes between healthy human individuals. Sequenced by immunoSEQ multiplex PCR; TCRdb stores in-frame clones only, minus some. Here the sample spans some 2.3 million clones, roughly 93% being singletons. The specimen sequenced was naive CD4+ T cells from PBMCs. As for subset: CD45RA+ positively selected. These TCRs come from a man between 18 and 35 years old in good health. Some clones in this sample may be carry-over from other donors' samples.

This rearrangement joins TRBV6-5 to TRBJ1-5, with TRBD1 matching 7 bases. The CDR3 length is 14 residues. V shed 6 bases, J shed 7 bases, and the junction held 9 bases outside the gene matches. From germline, CDR1 is MNHEY and CDR2 SVGAGI. The CDR3 sequence is CASRGPDRSQPQHF. The CDR3, as DNA: TGTGCCAGCAGGGGCCCGGACAGGTCGCAGCCCCAGCATTTT.

The rearrangement joins TRBV10-3 to TRBJ2-4; 9 bases match TRBD2. Germline loops: CDR1 ENHRY, CDR2 SYGVKD. V was pared by 2 bases and J by 10 bases, with 6 bases of the junction left unmatched. The CDR3 sequence is 14 residues long. This chain's CDR3 is CAISEGSTSGIQYF. The CDR3 DNA sequence: TGTGCCATCAGTGAGGGGAGTACTAGCGGGATTCAGTACTTC.

The chain is built from TRBV7-3 and TRBJ2-7, with D perhaps matching TRBD2 (6 bases). The V gene lost 1 base and the J gene lost 2 bases, with 12 bases spanning the gap. The length of the CDR3 is 15 residues. Per germline, CDR1 SGHTA and CDR2 FQGTGA. The CDR3 reads CASSLMAGSPYEQYF. In DNA, the CDR3 is TGTGCCAGCAGCTTAATGGCGGGGTCGCCCTACGAGCAGTACTTC.

The V and J genes are TRBV6-5 and TRBJ2-1; D is uncertain. This CDR3 region has 14 residues. Looked up from germline, CDR1 is MNHEY and CDR2 is SVGAGI. Trimming removed 0 bases at V and 5 bases at J, with 8 bases between. CDR3 in DNA: TGTGCCAGCAGTTACTCTGGGGTTCACAATGAGCAGTTCTTC. Translation gives CASSYSGVHNEQFF.

The chain is built from TRBV28 and TRBJ2-1; perhaps TRBD1 as D (7 bases). Germline lookup yields CDR1 MDHEN and CDR2 SYDVKM. CDR3 size: 13 residues. V lost 10 bases and J 6 bases, leaving 16 bases between the germline ends. The CDR3 coding sequence is TGTGCCACCAACCAGGGGGGTGGCAATGAGCAGTTCTTC. Translated: CATNQGGGNEQFF.

This clone was seen a single time. J is TRBJ2-2 and V is TRBV7-2; perhaps TRBD2 as D (5 bases). The V gene's germline CDR1 is SGHTA and CDR2 FQGNSA. The V end was cut by 1 base, the J end by 4 bases, with 10 bases between. This CDR3 spans 15 amino acids. In DNA, the CDR3 is TGTGCCAGCAGCTTAGGCGGGCCTGTCACCGGGGAGCTGTTTTTT. Its protein product is CASSLGGPVTGELFF.

Concerning this clone: The same CDR3 is also encoded by other DNA sequences in this sample. J is TRBJ2-4 and V is TRBV6-5; D possibly corresponds to TRBD2 (6 bases). The CDR3 has 14 residues. With 6 bases removed from V and 0 bases from J, the gap between germline ends came to 9 bases. From germline, CDR1 is MNHEY and CDR2 SVGAGI. As DNA, the CDR3 is TGTGCCAGCAGACCGGGGGTAGCCAAAAACATTCAGTACTTC. Amino acid sequence: CASRPGVAKNIQYF.

The chain links TRBV5-1 to TRBJ2-2; weak D call: TRBD2 (7 bases). Germline V gives CDR1 SGHRS, CDR2 YFSETQ. Trimming removed 5 bases at V and 5 bases at J, with 16 bases between. CDR3 length: 15 amino acids. The CDR3 is CASSTGGHSTGELFF. CDR3 coding DNA: TGCGCCAGCAGTACCGGGGGGCATAGTACCGGGGAGCTGTTTTTT.

The J gene is TRBJ1-3, the V gene TRBV28; weak D call: TRBD1 (5 bases). Trimming shortened V by 2 bases and J by 2 bases, and 13 bases separated the two germline ends. CDR1 is MDHEN, CDR2 SYDVKM, per germline. The CDR3 consists of 16 residues. The CDR3 loop reads CASSLPQGSAGNTIYF. Here the CDR3 DNA reads TGTGCCAGCAGTTTACCGCAGGGTTCGGCTGGAAACACCATATATTTT.

The chain has TRBV28 and TRBJ1-1; TRBD1 is a possible D gene (5 bases). V dropped 3 bases and J dropped 3 bases, with 14 bases sitting between them. CDR1 is MDHEN, CDR2 SYDVKM, per germline. The CDR3 has 15 residues. The CDR3 here is CASSFLLGTYTEAFF. The CDR3 nucleotides are TGTGCCAGCAGTTTTTTACTGGGGACGTACACTGAAGCTTTCTTT.

In DNA, the CDR3 is TGTGCCAGCAGTCTCCTACCGGGACAGCAAGAGACCCAGTACTTC. It translates to CASSLLPGQQETQYF. This sequence joins TRBV28 and TRBJ2-5; TRBD1 matches 7 bases. In germline, CDR1 is MDHEN, CDR2 SYDVKM. The V gene end was trimmed by 5 bases and the J gene end by 2 bases; junction bases not matched to a gene: 8. The CDR3 totals 15 residues. The whole variable domain, remainder taken from reference TRBV28 and TRBJ2-5, is DVKVTQSSRYLVKRTGEKVFLECVQDMDHENMFWYRQDPGLGLRLIYFSYDVKMKEKGDIPEGYSVSREKKERFSLILESASTNQTSMYLCASSLLPGQQETQYFGPGTRLLVL.

The CDR3 loop is CASSLHSPGTGEQFF. The CDR3 nucleotides are TGTGCCAGCAGTTTGCACTCGCCCGGGACAGGGGAGCAGTTCTTC. The rearrangement joins TRBV28 to TRBJ2-1, with TRBD1 identical over 9 bases. This CDR3 has 15 residues. The ends lost 3 bases at V and 10 bases at J; junction bases unmatched: 10. Germline CDR1 MDHEN, CDR2 SYDVKM.

This clone turned up a few times. V gene TRBV18 combines with J gene TRBJ2-4, with 10 bases that match TRBD1. Germline CDR1 is KGHSH and CDR2 is LQKENI. Trimming cost V 0 bases and J 8 bases; bases outside gene matches: 4. The CDR3 is 15 residues long. This CDR3 reads CASSPPGDRGDIQYF. The CDR3 nucleotides read TGTGCCAGCTCACCACCTGGGGACAGGGGAGACATTCAGTACTTC.

The chain carries TRBV29-1 and TRBJ1-4, with 9 bases identical to TRBD1. Germline V lookup: CDR1 SQVTM, CDR2 ANQGSEA. This CDR3 comprises 13 residues. Losses at the gene ends were 7 bases for V and 10 bases for J; bases not matched to a gene: 10. The CDR3 sequence: CSALGQGGGKLFF. The DNA for the CDR3 is TGCAGCGCCCTGGGACAGGGTGGGGGAAAACTGTTTTTT.

This clone has a single count. V is TRBV2 and J is TRBJ1-6; perhaps TRBD1 as D (6 bases). This CDR3 is built from 14 residues. V lost 3 bases to trimming and J lost 7 bases, with 10 bases between them. CDR1 and CDR2 from the germline V gene are SNHLY and FYNNEI. This CDR3 is CASSEQGQNSPLHF. Here the CDR3 DNA reads TGTGCCAGCAGTGAGCAAGGACAGAATTCACCCCTCCACTTT.

This chain links TRBV18 with TRBJ2-5; no firm D call. V was trimmed by 3 bases and J by 5 bases, leaving 13 bases between them. CDR1 KGHSH and CDR2 LQKENI come from the germline V gene. CDR3 length equals 14 residues. CDR3 amino acids: CASSPSAYGETQYF. The CDR3 bases are TGTGCCAGCTCACCCTCCGCCTACGGCGAGACCCAGTACTTC.

This clone was picked up one time. The rearrangement links TRBV5-1 to TRBJ2-5; unclear D gene. CDR3 length: 13 amino acids. Trimming left V 3 bases short and J 5 bases short, with 11 bases between. Germline assignment: CDR1 SGHRS and CDR2 YFSETQ. The CDR3 protein is CASSSLSPETQYF. CDR3 nucleotide sequence: TGCGCCAGCAGCTCCCTTTCTCCGGAGACCCAGTACTTC.

This chain uses TRBV7-8 with TRBJ2-7, with D perhaps given as TRBD1 or TRBD2 (5 bases each). CDR1 is SGHVS and CDR2 is FQNEAQ in the germline V gene. The V end was cut by 5 bases, the J end by 0 bases, with 17 bases between. CDR3 length equals 16 residues. The CDR3 here is CASSLPPGPVSYEQYF. The DNA of the CDR3 is TGTGCCAGCAGCCTCCCCCCGGGGCCCGTCTCCTACGAGCAGTACTTC.

The chain joins TRBV19 to TRBJ2-7, with 7 bases lining up with TRBD1. Germline V gene data show CDR1 as LNHDA and CDR2 as SQIVND (reference sequence). Unmatched junction bases numbered 11, after V lost 5 bases and J lost 4 bases. The CDR3 spans 15 residues. CDR3 bases: TGTGCCAGTAGTTCGAGACAGGGTGGGTTATACGAGCAGTACTTC. Amino acids: CASSSRQGGLYEQYF.

This clone came up once. This rearrangement joins TRBV28 to TRBJ2-2; D is perhaps TRBD1 (5 bases). This CDR3 spans 15 amino acids. The germline CDR1 and CDR2 sequences are MDHEN and SYDVKM. V lost 7 bases to trimming and J lost 5 bases, with 17 bases between them. CDR3 coding DNA: TGTGCCAGCATCCCGCCAAGGGGCGGAACCGGGGAGCTGTTTTTT. Its protein product is CASIPPRGGTGELFF.

The gene calls are TRBV11-2 and TRBJ1-1; D ambiguous. The V gene lost 0 bases and the J gene lost 1 base, with 12 bases spanning the gap. Per germline, CDR1 SGHAT and CDR2 FQNNGV. The CDR3 is made up of 16 amino acids. CDR3 protein: CASSLDRWAGNTEAFF. The CDR3 bases are TGTGCCAGCAGCTTAGATCGGTGGGCGGGGAACACTGAAGCTTTCTTT.

J is TRBJ1-1 and V is TRBV20-1; perhaps TRBD1 as D (5 bases). CDR1 and CDR2 from the germline V gene are DFQATT and SNEGSKA (reference sequence). The CDR3 contains 11 residues. In DNA, the CDR3 is TGCAGGCCACAGGAGAACACTGAAGCTTTCTTT. This translates into CRPQENTEAFF.

V gene TRBV18 combines with J gene TRBJ1-1, with 7 bases aligning to TRBD1. The CDR3 spans 13 residues. CDR1 is KGHSH and CDR2 is LQKENI in the germline V gene. Germline trimming cut 5 bases from V and 4 bases from J; bases unmatched to any gene: 4. CDR3 DNA sequence: TGTGCCAGCTCAGCCGACAGGGTCACTGAAGCTTTCTTT. This gives the protein CASSADRVTEAFF. Filled out from reference TRBV18 and TRBJ1-1, the complete variable domain reads NAGVMQNPRHLVRRRGQEARLRCSPMKGHSHVYWYRQLPEEGLKFMVYLQKENIIDESGMPKERFSAEFPKEGPSILRIQQVVRGDSAAYFCASSADRVTEAFFGQGTRLTVV.

The genes are TRBV11-2 and TRBJ2-2, with D tentatively TRBD2 (6 bases). Germline loops: CDR1 SGHAT, CDR2 FQNNGV. Between the trimmed V and J ends, which lost 2 bases and 6 bases, there was a span of 10 bases. The CDR3 loop spans 14 amino acids. The CDR3: CASSLRRVAGELFF. The CDR3 DNA is TGTGCCAGCAGCTTACGGAGGGTGGCCGGGGAGCTGTTTTTT.

This chain uses TRBV2 with TRBJ1-5; D uncertain. Trimming cost V 3 bases and J 1 base, with 10 bases left between them. Germline V gene sequence: CDR1 SNHLY, CDR2 FYNNEI. This CDR3 is 15 amino acids long. CDR3 protein: CASSEAGVSNQPQHF. The CDR3 nucleotides read TGTGCCAGCAGTGAGGCAGGCGTCAGCAATCAGCCCCAGCATTTT.

This rearrangement joins TRBV29-1 to TRBJ2-1; D remains ambiguous. There are 11 residues in the CDR3. V lost 6 bases to trimming and J lost 9 bases, with 12 bases between them. Germline V gene sequence: CDR1 SQVTM, CDR2 ANQGSEA. The DNA of the CDR3 is TGCAGCGTGGGATCACCTAGTGAGCAGTTCTTC. Translation: CSVGSPSEQFF.

This clone was found once. The chain employs TRBV28 and TRBJ1-3; D remains unclear. Germline V gene sequence: CDR1 MDHEN, CDR2 SYDVKM. This CDR3 has 15 residues. V dropped 3 bases and J dropped 2 bases, with 11 bases sitting between them. The CDR3 spells CASSFLRAAGNTIYF. The CDR3, as DNA: TGTGCCAGCAGTTTTTTAAGGGCCGCTGGAAACACCATATATTTT. Looking up the rest from reference TRBV28 and TRBJ1-3 gives the full variable domain: DVKVTQSSRYLVKRTGEKVFLECVQDMDHENMFWYRQDPGLGLRLIYFSYDVKMKEKGDIPEGYSVSREKKERFSLILESASTNQTSMYLCASSFLRAAGNTIYFGEGSWLTVV.

V usage is TRBV2 and J usage is TRBJ1-2; TRBD1 matches at 10 bases. There are 14 residues in the CDR3. The J segment lost 7 bases and the V segment lost 6 bases, leaving 8 bases of the junction unmatched. Germline CDR1 SNHLY, CDR2 FYNNEI. CDR3 coding DNA: TGTGCCAGCAGGACGGACAGGGGGGAAGGTGGCTACACCTTC. Encoded protein: CASRTDRGEGGYTF. The full variable domain, its missing parts supplied by reference TRBV2 and TRBJ1-2, is EPEVTQTPSHQVTQMGQEVILRCVPISNHLYFYWYRQILGQKVEFLVSFYNNEISEKSEIFDDQFSVERPDGSNFTLKIRSTKLEDSAMYFCASRTDRGEGGYTFGSGTRLTVV.

This chain joins TRBV7-8 and TRBJ1-5; D remains unclear. This CDR3 is 15 amino acids long. V lost 2 bases and J lost 0, with 8 bases in between. Germline CDR1 and CDR2: SGHVS and FQNEAQ. The DNA for the CDR3 is TGTGCCAGCAGCTTATTGCACATTAGCAATCAGCCCCAGCATTTT. It codes for CASSLLHISNQPQHF.

This clone was recorded once. The V call is TRBV6-1, the J call TRBJ2-3; TRBD1 agrees at 10 bases. With 4 bases clipped from V and 6 bases from J, the junction kept 4 bases outside the gene matches. Germline CDR1 is MNHNS and CDR2 is SASEGT. The length of the CDR3 is 14 residues. The CDR3 DNA sequence: TGTGCCAGCAGTGTTGACAGGGGGCTTGATACGCAGTATTTT. Its translation: CASSVDRGLDTQYF.

This chain connects TRBV5-1 to TRBJ2-5, with 14 bases lining up with TRBD2. This CDR3 contains 17 residues. Germline CDR1 reads SGHRS; CDR2 reads YFSETQ. With V trimmed by 4 bases and J by 5 bases, 10 bases remained unmatched. The CDR3 loop is CASSPGTSGSRGETQYF. The CDR3 DNA sequence: TGCGCCAGCAGCCCTGGGACTAGCGGGAGTCGCGGGGAGACCCAGTACTTC.

The V and J genes are TRBV5-1 and TRBJ2-1; TRBD1 might be the D (7 bases). CDR1 is SGHRS and CDR2 is YFSETQ in the germline V gene. V lost 4 bases to trimming and J lost 4 bases, with 15 bases between them. The CDR3 runs 15 residues. CDR3 amino acids: CASSIQGGLYNEQFF. CDR3 DNA: TGCGCCAGCAGCATTCAGGGGGGCCTTTACAATGAGCAGTTCTTC.